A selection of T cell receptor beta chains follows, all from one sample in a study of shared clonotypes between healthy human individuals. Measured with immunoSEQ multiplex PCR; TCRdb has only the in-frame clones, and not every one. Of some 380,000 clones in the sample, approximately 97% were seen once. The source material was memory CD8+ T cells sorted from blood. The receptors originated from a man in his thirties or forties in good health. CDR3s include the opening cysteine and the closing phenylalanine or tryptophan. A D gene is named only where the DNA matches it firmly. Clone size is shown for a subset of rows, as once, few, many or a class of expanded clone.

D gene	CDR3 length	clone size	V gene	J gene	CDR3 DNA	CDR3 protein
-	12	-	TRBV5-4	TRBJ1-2	TGTGCCAGCAGCCGTACAGATTATGGCTACACCTTC	CASSRTDYGYTF
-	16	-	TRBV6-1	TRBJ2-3	TGTGCCAGCAGTGAGTCACCGGGACATCCCACAGATACGCAGTATTTT	CASSESPGHPTDTQYF
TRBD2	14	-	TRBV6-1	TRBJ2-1	TGTGCCAGCAGGGGACTAGTGGGTACGGGGGAGCAGTTCTTC	CASRGLVGTGEQFF
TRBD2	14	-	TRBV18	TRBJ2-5	TGTGCCAGCTCACCTAGCGGGAGGGCGGAGACCCAGTACTTC	CASSPSGRAETQYF
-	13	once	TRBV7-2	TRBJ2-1	TGTGCCAGCAGCTCCTTCACAGTCAATGAGCAGTTCTTC	CASSSFTVNEQFF
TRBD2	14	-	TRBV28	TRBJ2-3	TGTGCCAGCAGCCAGCGGGAGGGTGCAGATACGCAGTATTTT	CASSQREGADTQYF
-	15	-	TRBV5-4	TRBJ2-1	TGTGCCAGCAGCTTTGGAGTAGCGGTATACAATGAGCAGTTCTTC	CASSFGVAVYNEQFF
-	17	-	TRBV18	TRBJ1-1	TGTGCCAGCTCACCACTGGTTTTAGCCTTAGCGGGGACTGAAGCTTTCTTT	CASSPLVLALAGTEAFF
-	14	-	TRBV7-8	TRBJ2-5	TGTGCCAGCAGCCCGGGACGGCACCAAGAGACCCAGTACTTC	CASSPGRHQETQYF
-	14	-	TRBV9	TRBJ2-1	TGTGCCAGCAGCGTAGATCCCTCCATCGGGGAGCAGTTCTTC	CASSVDPSIGEQFF
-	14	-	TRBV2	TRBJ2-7	TGTGCCAGCAGTGAACTAGTCCTAGACTACGAGCAGTACTTC	CASSELVLDYEQYF
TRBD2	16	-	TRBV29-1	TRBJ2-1	TGCAGCGTCCGGAACGCTAGCGGCCACAAGACCTATGAGCAGTTCTTC	CSVRNASGHKTYEQFF
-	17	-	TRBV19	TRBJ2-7	TGTGCCAGTAGTACCGCCTGGACTCCACTCGAGGCCTACGAGCAGTACTTC	CASSTAWTPLEAYEQYF
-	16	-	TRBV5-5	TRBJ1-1	TGTGCCAGCAGCCTTTACGGCGGTTCGAGCCCCTTTGAAGCTTTCTTT	CASSLYGGSSPFEAFF
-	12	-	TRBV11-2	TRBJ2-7	TGTGCCAGCAGCCGGACCGTCTACGAGCAGTACTTC	CASSRTVYEQYF
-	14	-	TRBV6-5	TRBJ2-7	TGTGCCAGCACCGAAGGACGTTTCTCCTACGAGCAGTACTTC	CASTEGRFSYEQYF
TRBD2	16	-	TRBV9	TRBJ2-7	TGTGCCAGCAGCGTAGGTGGCGGGAGGTCCTCCTACGAGCAGTACTTC	CASSVGGGRSSYEQYF
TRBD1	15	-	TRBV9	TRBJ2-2	TGTGCCAGCAATCCGGGACAGGGGCCCACCGGGGAGCTGTTTTTT	CASNPGQGPTGELFF
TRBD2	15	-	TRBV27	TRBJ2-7	TGTGCCAGCAGTTTATACCCTAGCGGCTCCTACGAGCAGTACTTC	CASSLYPSGSYEQYF